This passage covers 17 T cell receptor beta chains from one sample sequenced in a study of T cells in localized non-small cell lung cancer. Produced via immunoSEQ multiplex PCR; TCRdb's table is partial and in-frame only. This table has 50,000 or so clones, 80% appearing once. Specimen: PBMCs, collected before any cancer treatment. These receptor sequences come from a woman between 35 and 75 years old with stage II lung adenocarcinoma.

CDR3 protein: CASSGVRADTQYF. Here the CDR3 DNA reads TGTGCCAGCAGTGGAGTTCGCGCAGATACGCAGTATTTT. The chain recombines TRBV6-5 with TRBJ2-3; D unclear. The V gene lost 5 bases and the J gene lost 4 bases, with 10 bases spanning the gap. This CDR3 is 13 amino acids long. The germline V gene has CDR1 MNHEY and CDR2 SVGAGI.

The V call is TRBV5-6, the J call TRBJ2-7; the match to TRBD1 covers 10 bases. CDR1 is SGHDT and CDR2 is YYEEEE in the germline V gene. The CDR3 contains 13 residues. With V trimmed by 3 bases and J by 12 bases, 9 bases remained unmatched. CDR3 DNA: TGTGCCAGCAGCTGGACTGACAGGGGGCTTCGGTACTTC. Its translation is CASSWTDRGLRYF.

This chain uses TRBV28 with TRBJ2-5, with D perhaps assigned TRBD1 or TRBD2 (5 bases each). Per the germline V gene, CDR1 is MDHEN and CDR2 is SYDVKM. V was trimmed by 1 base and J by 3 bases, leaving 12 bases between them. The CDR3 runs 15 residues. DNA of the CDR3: TGTGCCAGCAGTTTATCCCGCAGGGAGAAAGAGACCCAGTACTTC. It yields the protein CASSLSRREKETQYF.

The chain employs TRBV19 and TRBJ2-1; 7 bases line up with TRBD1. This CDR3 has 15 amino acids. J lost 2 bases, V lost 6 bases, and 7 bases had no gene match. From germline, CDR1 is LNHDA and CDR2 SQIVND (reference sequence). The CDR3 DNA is TGTGCCAGTAGGGCGACAGGGTCTCCCTACAATGAGCAGTTCTTC. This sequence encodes CASRATGSPYNEQFF.

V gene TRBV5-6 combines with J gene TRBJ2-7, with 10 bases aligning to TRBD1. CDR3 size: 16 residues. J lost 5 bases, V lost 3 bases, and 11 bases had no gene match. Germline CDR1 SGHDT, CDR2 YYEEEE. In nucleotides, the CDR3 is TGTGCCAGCAGCTCATTTCTTGGGACAGGGGAGAACGAGCAGTACTTC. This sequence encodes CASSSFLGTGENEQYF.

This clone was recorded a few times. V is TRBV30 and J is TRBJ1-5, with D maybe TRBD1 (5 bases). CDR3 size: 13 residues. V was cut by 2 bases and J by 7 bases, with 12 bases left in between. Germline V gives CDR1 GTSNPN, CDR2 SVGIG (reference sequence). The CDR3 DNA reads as TGTGCCTGGAGTATGCAGGGAGGGCAGCCCCAGCATTTT. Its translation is CAWSMQGGQPQHF.

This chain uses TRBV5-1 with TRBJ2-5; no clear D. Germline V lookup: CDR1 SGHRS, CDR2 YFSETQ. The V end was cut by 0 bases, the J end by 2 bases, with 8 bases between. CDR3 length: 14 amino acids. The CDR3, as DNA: TGCGCCAGCAGCTTGGAGGCCAGGCAAGAGACCCAGTACTTC. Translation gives CASSLEARQETQYF.

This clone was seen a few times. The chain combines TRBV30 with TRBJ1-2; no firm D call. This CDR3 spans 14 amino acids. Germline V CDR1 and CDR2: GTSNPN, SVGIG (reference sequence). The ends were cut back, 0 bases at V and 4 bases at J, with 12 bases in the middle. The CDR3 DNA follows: TGTGCCTGGAGTGTTGACCCATTAGGCTATGGCTACACCTTC. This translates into CAWSVDPLGYGYTF.

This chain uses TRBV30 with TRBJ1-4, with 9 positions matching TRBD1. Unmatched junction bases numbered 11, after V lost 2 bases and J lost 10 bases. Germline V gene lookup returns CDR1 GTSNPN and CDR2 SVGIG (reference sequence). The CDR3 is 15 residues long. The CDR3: CAWSMGDRDERKLFF. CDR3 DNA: TGTGCCTGGAGTATGGGGGACAGGGACGAAAGAAAACTGTTTTTT.

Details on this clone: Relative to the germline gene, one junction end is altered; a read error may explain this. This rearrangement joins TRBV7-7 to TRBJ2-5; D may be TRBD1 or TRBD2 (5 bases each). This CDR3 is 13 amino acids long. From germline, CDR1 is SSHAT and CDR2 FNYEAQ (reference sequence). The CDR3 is CASSLGRDETQYF. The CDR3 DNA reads TGTGCTAGCAGCTTGGGACGGGACGAGACCCAGTACTTC.

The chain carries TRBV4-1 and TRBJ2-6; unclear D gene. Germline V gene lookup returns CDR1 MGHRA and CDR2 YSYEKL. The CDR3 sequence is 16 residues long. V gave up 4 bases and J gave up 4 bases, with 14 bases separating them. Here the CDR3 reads CASSRPDGLGANVLTF. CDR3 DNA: TGCGCCAGCAGCCGCCCCGACGGTCTGGGGGCCAACGTCCTGACTTTC.

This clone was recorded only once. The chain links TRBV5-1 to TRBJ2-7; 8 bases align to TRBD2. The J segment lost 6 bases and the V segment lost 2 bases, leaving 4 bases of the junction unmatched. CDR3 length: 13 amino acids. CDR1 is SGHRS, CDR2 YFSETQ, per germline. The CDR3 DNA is TGCGCCAGCAGCTTCCCCGGGGGGGGCGAGCAGTACTTC. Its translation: CASSFPGGGEQYF.

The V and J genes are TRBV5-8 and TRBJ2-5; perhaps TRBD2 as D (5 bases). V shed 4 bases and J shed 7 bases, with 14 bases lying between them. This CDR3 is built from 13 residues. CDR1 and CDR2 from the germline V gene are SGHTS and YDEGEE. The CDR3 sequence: CASSVRAEGTQYF. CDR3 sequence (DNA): TGTGCCAGCAGCGTACGTGCCGAGGGGACCCAGTACTTC.

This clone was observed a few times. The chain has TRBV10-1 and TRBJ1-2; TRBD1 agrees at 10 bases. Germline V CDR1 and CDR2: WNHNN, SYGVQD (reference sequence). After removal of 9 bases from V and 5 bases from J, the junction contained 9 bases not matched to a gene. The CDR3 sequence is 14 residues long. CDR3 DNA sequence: TGCGCCAGAGAAGCCCGGGACAGGGGATATGGCTACACCTTC. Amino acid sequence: CAREARDRGYGYTF.

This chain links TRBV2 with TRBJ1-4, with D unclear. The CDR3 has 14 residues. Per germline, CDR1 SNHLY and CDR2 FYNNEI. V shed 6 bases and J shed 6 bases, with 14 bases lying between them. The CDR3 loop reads CASSLGRVDEKLFF. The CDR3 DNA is TGTGCCAGCAGCCTCGGGAGGGTGGATGAAAAACTGTTTTTT.

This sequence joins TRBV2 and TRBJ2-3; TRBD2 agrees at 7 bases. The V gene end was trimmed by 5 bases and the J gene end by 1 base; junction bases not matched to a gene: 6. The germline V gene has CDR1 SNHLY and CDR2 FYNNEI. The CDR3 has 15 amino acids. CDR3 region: CASSRAGQGTDTQYF. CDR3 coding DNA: TGTGCCAGCAGTCGAGCGGGGCAGGGCACAGATACGCAGTATTTT. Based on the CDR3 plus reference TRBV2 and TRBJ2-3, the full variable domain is EPEVTQTPSHQVTQMGQEVILRCVPISNHLYFYWYRQILGQKVEFLVSFYNNEISEKSEIFDDQFSVERPDGSNFTLKIRSTKLEDSAMYFCASSRAGQGTDTQYFGPGTRLTVL.

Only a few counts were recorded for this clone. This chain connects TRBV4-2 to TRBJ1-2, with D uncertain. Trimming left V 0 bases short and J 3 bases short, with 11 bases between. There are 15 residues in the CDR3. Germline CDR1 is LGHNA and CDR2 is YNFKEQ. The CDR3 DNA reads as TGTGCCAGCAGCCAAGAAGCATGGACGGACTATGGCTACACCTTC. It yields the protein CASSQEAWTDYGYTF.